The T cell receptor beta chain under discussion was sequenced for a study of early T cells in non-severe SARS-CoV-2 infection. A single record per CDR3 protein comes from TCRdb applying MiXCR to the 5' RACE reads. The table records 25,000 to 30,000 distinct CDR3 sequences, about 5% of them present only once. This clonotype showed up many times. The material sequenced was whole blood. The origin of this receptor is an adult who was a healthcare worker with PCR-confirmed SARS-CoV-2 infection or an uninfected control (not recorded which).

In nucleotides, the CDR3 is TGTGCCAGCAGATTCAGACAGGGGGCGAGCAAAGAGACCCAGTACTTC. Translated, it gives CASRFRQGASKETQYF. This chain links TRBV28 with TRBJ2-5; 10 positions match TRBD1. CDR1 MDHEN and CDR2 SYDVKM come from the germline V gene. The CDR3 loop spans 16 amino acids. Trimming cost V 6 bases and J 3 bases; bases outside gene matches: 10. Supplemented by reference TRBV28 and TRBJ2-5, the full variable domain reads DVKVTQSSRYLVKRTGEKVFLECVQDMDHENMFWYRQDPGLGLRLIYFSYDVKMKEKGDIPEGYSVSREKKERFSLILESASTNQTSMYLCASRFRQGASKETQYFGPGTRLLVL.